The 20 T cell receptor beta chains listed next were all sequenced from one sample in a study of CXCR3-negative and CXCR3-positive naive CD8 T cells. UMI-labeled TRB cDNA libraries were prepared by 5' RACE. After re-calling the 5' RACE reads, TCRdb lists one entry per CDR3 protein, DNA absent. This table lists roughly 8,700 distinct CDR3 sequences. Specimen: naive CXCR3- CD8+ T cells from blood. This sample's subset: CD45RO-CCR7+CD27+CD95- naive CD8+ T cells lacking CXCR3 (TNR3-). Receptor source: a human donor in good health. Some clones in this sample may be carry-over from other donors' samples.

This clonotype counts as medium-sized (0.01 to 0.1%) by frequency. The gene calls are TRBV28 and TRBJ2-7; the TCRdb D gene call, TRBD1, has no DNA to confirm it. Germline V lookup: CDR1 MDHEN, CDR2 SYDVKM. The length of the CDR3 is 14 residues. CDR3 residues: CASRPAWVSGEQYF.

This sequence joins TRBV5-1 and TRBJ2-1; checking the TCRdb D call of TRBD2 is not possible without DNA. The CDR3 runs 15 residues. The germline V gene has CDR1 SGHRS and CDR2 YFSETQ. CDR3 sequence reads: CASRTGTAENNEQFF. Full variable domain (remainder filled in from reference TRBV5-1 and TRBJ2-1): KAGVTQTPRYLIKTRGQQVTLSCSPISGHRSVSWYQQTPGQGLQFLFEYFSETQRNKGNFPGRFSGRQFSNSRSEMNVSTLELGDSALYLCASRTGTAENNEQFFGPGTRLTVL.

V and J are TRBV29-1 and TRBJ2-7. CDR1 SQVTM and CDR2 ANQGSEA come from the germline V gene. The CDR3 has 14 residues. CDR3: CSVDFHGDSYEQYF.

This rearrangement joins TRBV20-1 to TRBJ2-3. CDR3 size: 16 residues. Germline CDR1 and CDR2: DFQATT and SNEGSKA (reference sequence). The CDR3 is CSASFHSYPSTDTQYF.

V gene TRBV3-1 combines with J gene TRBJ2-1. Germline V CDR1 and CDR2: LGHDT, YNNKEL (reference sequence). The CDR3 has 17 amino acids. CDR3 loop: CASSPFFGRTDHNEQFF.

The chain is built from TRBV5-1 and TRBJ2-1. Looked up from germline, CDR1 is SGHRS and CDR2 is YFSETQ. This CDR3 region has 12 residues. The CDR3: CASGLTYNEQFF.

This clonotype counts as medium-sized by frequency. The gene calls are TRBV29-1 and TRBJ2-1. The CDR3 spans 17 residues. Germline CDR1 reads SQVTM; CDR2 reads ANQGSEA. The chain's CDR3 is CSVEDLRTGSSYNEQFF.

V and J are TRBV12-3 or TRBV12-4 and TRBJ2-1; TCRdb returns TRBD1, unconfirmable since there is no DNA. This CDR3 comprises 16 residues. The CDR3 reads CASSLRTGTSYNEQFF.

The chain is built from TRBV19 and TRBJ2-2; the D gene TCRdb calls, TRBD1, cannot be checked with no DNA. This CDR3 region has 14 residues. CDR1 is LNHDA and CDR2 is SQIVND in the germline V gene (reference sequence). The CDR3 loop reads CASSTIGQAGELFF.

This chain's CDR3 is CASRSPPGPNTEAFF. This rearrangement joins TRBV3-1 to TRBJ1-1; TCRdb's D gene call, TRBD1, goes unchecked for lack of DNA. Germline loops: CDR1 LGHDT, CDR2 YNNKEL (reference sequence). The CDR3 contains 15 residues.

The CDR3 reads CASSEAGYGTEAFF. J is TRBJ1-1 and V is TRBV6-1. Germline V gene sequence: CDR1 MNHNS, CDR2 SASEGT. The length of the CDR3 is 14 residues.

In terms of frequency, this clonotype is medium-sized. The rearrangement uses TRBV3-1 and TRBJ2-1; with no DNA, the TCRdb D assignment of TRBD2 cannot be verified. CDR1 LGHDT and CDR2 YNNKEL come from the germline V gene (reference sequence). CDR3 length equals 16 residues. The CDR3 spells CASSERLADSYNEQFF.

The rearrangement links TRBV4-1 to TRBJ1-3. The length of the CDR3 is 13 residues. The V gene's germline CDR1 is MGHRA and CDR2 YSYEKL. The CDR3 loop reads CASSQDWGDTIYF.

The CDR3 reads CASNEQGANTEAFF. The chain joins TRBV2 to TRBJ1-1; the TCRdb call, TRBD1, lacks DNA for checking. Germline assignment: CDR1 SNHLY and CDR2 FYNNEI. The CDR3 is made up of 14 amino acids.

This chain joins TRBV29-1 and TRBJ2-3. This CDR3 has 14 residues. Germline lookup yields CDR1 SQVTM and CDR2 ANQGSEA. The CDR3 loop reads CSVEVVYFSDTQYF.

This chain connects TRBV11-2 to TRBJ2-1. The CDR3 is 12 residues long. CDR1 and CDR2 (germline): SGHAT, FQNNGV. CDR3 protein: CASSHLGDEQFF.

The chain recombines TRBV10-3 with TRBJ2-7; as DNA is missing, the TRBD1 call by TCRdb cannot be tested. This CDR3 is built from 13 residues. CDR1 ENHRY and CDR2 SYGVKD come from the germline V gene. The CDR3 region is CAGAPGLAYEQYF.

V is TRBV29-1 and J is TRBJ2-1. This CDR3 has 12 residues. Germline CDR1 and CDR2: SQVTM and ANQGSEA. Here the CDR3 reads CSVDLGYNEQFF.

This chain joins TRBV7-2 and TRBJ2-2; the D call of TRBD2 rests on TCRdb alone, since no DNA is present to check it. Germline CDR1 and CDR2: SGHTA and FQGNSA. The CDR3 consists of 14 residues. Here the CDR3 reads CASSAGLYTGELFF.

Considering frequency, this clonotype is medium-sized. This chain connects TRBV6-6 to TRBJ1-2. The V gene's germline CDR1 is MNHNY and CDR2 SVGAGI (reference sequence). This CDR3 has 14 amino acids. The CDR3 is CASSYIDKSDGYTF.